One and the same sample provided the 29 T cell receptor beta chains below, sequenced in a study of CD8 T cells in ankylosing spondylitis. MiXCR, run by TCRdb on the 5' RACE reads, gives a single entry per CDR3 protein. This table holds a few hundred thousand distinct CDR3 sequences, 24% found once. The material sequenced was blood, either unsorted or a sorted T cell fraction (not recorded which). The receptors derive from a male donor with ankylosing spondylitis or in good health (not recorded which).

Only one count was recorded for this clonotype. This rearrangement joins TRBV7-7 to TRBJ2-5; D uncertain. Trimming took 5 bases from V and 5 from J, leaving 12 bases between them. Germline V gives CDR1 SSHAT, CDR2 FNYEAQ (reference sequence). The CDR3 has 13 amino acids. This CDR3 is CASSPTGSETQYF. The CDR3 DNA follows: TGTGCCAGCAGCCCTACGGGTTCCGAGACCCAGTACTTC.

This clonotype was recorded at least ten times. The chain employs TRBV29-1 and TRBJ1-1, with a possible D match to TRBD1 (5 bases). Trimming took 7 bases from V and 0 from J, leaving 12 bases between them. This CDR3 comprises 13 residues. Germline V gene sequence: CDR1 SQVTM, CDR2 ANQGSEA. This CDR3 is CSGGRILNTEAFF. CDR3 DNA sequence: TGCAGCGGGGGGAGGATCCTGAACACTGAAGCTTTCTTT.

This clonotype was recorded many times. This chain connects TRBV20-1 to TRBJ2-5; tentatively, D is TRBD1 (6 bases). Germline CDR1 and CDR2: DFQATT and SNEGSKA (reference sequence). This CDR3 region has 13 residues. With 3 bases removed from V and 1 base from J, the gap between germline ends came to 9 bases. In DNA form, the CDR3 reads TGCAGTGCTAGGTTGACAGGCCAAGAGACCCAGTACTTC. Amino acid sequence: CSARLTGQETQYF.

This sequence joins TRBV10-3 and TRBJ2-7; D is perhaps TRBD1 (6 bases). With 3 bases removed from V and 3 bases from J, the gap between germline ends came to 12 bases. CDR3 size: 14 residues. Germline V gene sequence: CDR1 ENHRY, CDR2 SYGVKD. This CDR3 reads CAISDGDTYYEQYF. The CDR3 DNA is TGTGCCATCAGTGACGGGGACACTTACTACGAGCAGTACTTC.

This clonotype was seen ten or more times. This chain uses TRBV12-3 or TRBV12-4 with TRBJ2-1; 10 bases are a match to TRBD2. This CDR3 is 14 amino acids long. V dropped 5 bases and J dropped 8; count of bases not matched to a gene: 6. CDR3 sequence: CASSTSGDQHEQFF. In DNA, the CDR3 is TGTGCCAGCAGTACTAGCGGGGACCAACATGAGCAGTTCTTC.

This clonotype was picked up a small number of times. The rearrangement uses TRBV20-1 and TRBJ2-7, with TRBD2 identical over 11 bases. The CDR3 loop spans 15 amino acids. With V trimmed by 0 bases and J by 4 bases, 5 bases remained unmatched. Germline-derived CDR1 and CDR2 are DFQATT and SNEGSKA (reference sequence). The DNA of the CDR3 is TGCAGTGCTAGAGAACTTAGCGGGGGGGCATACGAGCAGTACTTC. Encoded protein: CSARELSGGAYEQYF.

This clonotype was seen many times. The chain has TRBV28 and TRBJ1-5; 7 bases fit TRBD1. J lost 1 base, V lost 6 bases, and 6 bases had no gene match. CDR1 and CDR2 (germline): MDHEN, SYDVKM. This CDR3 region has 15 residues. The CDR3 DNA follows: TGTGCCAGCAGGGGAGGGACAGCCAGCAATCAGCCCCAGCATTTT. It is translated as CASRGGTASNQPQHF.

V usage is TRBV4-2 and J usage is TRBJ2-7; D uncertain. V shed 0 bases and J shed 7 bases, with 10 bases lying between them. Germline V CDR1 and CDR2: LGHNA, YNFKEQ. CDR3 length: 13 amino acids. CDR3 loop: CASSQDLIGEQYF. For the CDR3, the DNA is TGTGCCAGCAGCCAAGATCTAATAGGTGAGCAGTACTTC.

This clonotype was recorded a few times. V gene TRBV6-5 combines with J gene TRBJ1-6; a weak D match, TRBD1 (6 bases). CDR1 and CDR2 (germline): MNHEY, SVGAGI. This CDR3 is 16 amino acids long. Trimming stripped 1 base from V and 6 bases from J, with 13 bases between. CDR3 residues: CASSYLPGAGNSPLHF. The CDR3 nucleotides read TGTGCCAGCAGTTACTTACCAGGGGCTGGTAATTCACCCCTCCACTTT.

V is TRBV6-1 and J is TRBJ2-7; no clear D gene. The CDR3 is made up of 10 amino acids. Germline CDR1 and CDR2: MNHNS and SASEGT. V dropped 1 base and J dropped 9 bases, with 4 bases sitting between them. CDR3 coding DNA: TGTGCCAGCAGTGAAGGGACGCAGTACTTC. It translates to CASSEGTQYF.

This clonotype showed up many times. The V gene is TRBV20-1, the J gene TRBJ1-3; 8 nucleotides line up with TRBD1. Germline-derived CDR1 and CDR2 are DFQATT and SNEGSKA (reference sequence). The V and J ends lost 6 bases and 4 bases, in that order; junction bases with no gene match: 2. This CDR3 has 12 amino acids. The CDR3 spells CSADRGGNTIYF. CDR3 sequence (DNA): TGCAGTGCCGACAGGGGAGGAAACACCATATATTTT.

V usage is TRBV20-1 and J usage is TRBJ2-2, with a possible D match to TRBD1 (5 bases). The CDR3 has 13 amino acids. Germline values: CDR1 DFQATT, CDR2 SNEGSKA (reference sequence). The V and J ends lost 6 bases and 4 bases respectively, with 12 bases between them. The CDR3, as DNA: TGCAGTGCCCCGGACACTTCCACCGGGGAGCTGTTTTTT. Encoded protein: CSAPDTSTGELFF.

This clonotype was observed a handful of times. The chain is built from TRBV20-1 and TRBJ2-1; 10 nucleotides align to TRBD2. This CDR3 has 15 amino acids. The V and J ends lost 0 bases and 7 bases, in that order; junction bases with no gene match: 6. In germline, CDR1 is DFQATT, CDR2 SNEGSKA (reference sequence). Here the CDR3 DNA reads TGCAGTGCTAGAGAGGTAGCGGGGGGTGGGAATGAGCAGTTCTTC. It translates to CSAREVAGGGNEQFF.

The chain links TRBV20-1 to TRBJ2-3; 10 positions agree with TRBD2. Germline CDR1 DFQATT, CDR2 SNEGSKA (reference sequence). The junction had 14 bases not matched to a gene; V was cut back by 5 bases and J by 6 bases. The CDR3 runs to 16 residues. CDR3 bases: TGCAGTGCTCAAAAGGGAGCGGGGGGGCCAGGTGATACGCAGTATTTT. It specifies CSAQKGAGGPGDTQYF.

This clonotype was observed at least ten times. The chain couples TRBV20-1 to TRBJ2-7; 7 bases are shared with TRBD2. In germline, CDR1 is DFQATT, CDR2 SNEGSKA (reference sequence). This CDR3 has 14 amino acids. Trimming at V came to 0 bases and at J to 3 bases, leaving 5 bases not matched to a gene. CDR3 DNA: TGCAGTGCTAGAGAGCCTAGCGGTAGCTACGAGCAGTACTTC. Translating it yields CSAREPSGSYEQYF.

Comments on this clonotype: Compared with germline, one end of the junction differs, possibly owing to a read error. This chain joins TRBV19 and TRBJ2-2; TRBD1 is a possible D gene (6 bases). Germline V gene data show CDR1 as LNHDA and CDR2 as SQIVND (reference sequence). This CDR3 is 16 amino acids long. The chain's CDR3 is CASSIAALRDTGELVF. The DNA of the CDR3 is TGTGCCAGTAGTATAGCAGCCCTTAGGGACACCGGGGAGCTGGTTTTT. Looking up the rest from reference TRBV19 and TRBJ2-2 gives the full variable domain: DGGITQSPKYLFRKEGQNVTLSCEQNLNHDAMYWYRQDPGQGLRLIYYSQIVNDFQKGDIAEGYSVSREKKESFPLTVTSAQKNPTAFYLCASSIAALRDTGELVFGEGSRLTVL.

The chain carries TRBV20-1 and TRBJ2-3; TRBD2 matches 7 bases. There are 12 residues in the CDR3. Germline-derived CDR1 and CDR2 are DFQATT and SNEGSKA (reference sequence). DNA for the CDR3: TGCAGCGGGAGGCAGGGAGTAGATACGCAGTATTTT. It specifies CSGRQGVDTQYF.

This clonotype was detected a few times. J is TRBJ2-1 and V is TRBV2; 9 bases map to TRBD1. The J segment lost 6 bases and the V segment lost 3 bases, leaving 6 bases of the junction unmatched. This CDR3 spans 15 amino acids. CDR1 and CDR2 from the germline V gene are SNHLY and FYNNEI. CDR3 sequence (DNA): TGTGCCAGCAGTGAGGGGACAGGGCTCGGCAATGAGCAGTTCTTC. It is translated as CASSEGTGLGNEQFF.

The table lists this clonotype with many counts. The chain uses TRBV12-3 or TRBV12-4 and TRBJ2-7; D gene uncertain. The CDR3 runs 14 residues. Trimming removed 3 bases from V and 3 bases from J, with 12 bases in between. The DNA for the CDR3 is TGTGCCAGCAGTTTGAGAACAGTAGACTACGAGCAGTACTTC. As protein: CASSLRTVDYEQYF.

The chain employs TRBV20-1 and TRBJ2-3, with D perhaps assigned TRBD1 or TRBD2 (5 bases each). Germline CDR1 DFQATT, CDR2 SNEGSKA (reference sequence). Trimming stripped 6 bases from V and 4 bases from J, with 14 bases between. CDR3 length equals 13 residues. The CDR3 DNA reads as TGCAGTGCCCCAAATCGGGGCGCAGATACGCAGTATTTT. It encodes CSAPNRGADTQYF.

This clonotype was seen only a few times. The V and J genes are TRBV29-1 and TRBJ2-5, with 10 nucleotides matching TRBD2. After removal of 7 bases from V and 5 bases from J, the junction contained 7 bases not matched to a gene. Germline loops: CDR1 SQVTM, CDR2 ANQGSEA. The CDR3 covers 13 residues. The CDR3 DNA reads as TGCAGCGGGGATAGCGGGGGGTTCGAGACCCAGTACTTC. Translated: CSGDSGGFETQYF. The whole variable domain, filled in from reference TRBV29-1 and TRBJ2-5, reads SAVISQKPSRDICQRGTSLTIQCQVDSQVTMMFWYRQQPGQSLTLIATANQGSEATYESGFVIDKFPISRPNLTFSTLTVSNMSPEDSSIYLCSGDSGGFETQYFGPGTRLLVL.

The V gene is TRBV7-2, the J gene TRBJ2-7; no clear D gene. V was shortened by 1 base and J by 3 bases, with 16 bases between the two germline ends. Germline CDR1 and CDR2: SGHTA and FQGNSA. CDR3 length: 16 residues. The CDR3 loop reads CASSLVSAEYYYEQYF. In DNA form, the CDR3 reads TGTGCCAGCAGCTTAGTCTCGGCAGAGTACTACTACGAGCAGTACTTC.

This clonotype was seen at least ten times. The chain is built from TRBV12-3 or TRBV12-4 and TRBJ1-5; D call uncertain. Trimming shortened V by 3 bases and J by 0 bases, and 9 bases separated the two germline ends. The CDR3 extends over 15 amino acids. The CDR3 reads CASSFVGNSNQPQHF. The CDR3 region has the DNA TGTGCCAGCAGTTTTGTGGGGAATAGCAATCAGCCCCAGCATTTT.

V usage is TRBV20-1 and J usage is TRBJ1-1; D gene unclear. Trimming shortened V by 3 bases and J by 0 bases, and 5 bases separated the two germline ends. CDR1 is DFQATT and CDR2 is SNEGSKA in the germline V gene (reference sequence). This CDR3 has 12 residues. For the CDR3, the DNA is TGCAGTGCTAGTGTGGTGAACACTGAAGCTTTCTTT. Residues: CSASVVNTEAFF.

Many counts were recorded for this clonotype. The chain is built from TRBV10-3 and TRBJ2-1; the match to TRBD2 covers 15 bases. The CDR3 is 16 amino acids. Germline values: CDR1 ENHRY, CDR2 SYGVKD. V shed 7 bases and J 4 bases; nucleotides not matched to a gene: 5. The CDR3 loop reads CAIKGTSGGNYNEQFF. In DNA form, the CDR3 reads TGTGCCATCAAAGGGACTAGCGGGGGGAATTACAATGAGCAGTTCTTC.

This clonotype has just a few counts. The chain combines TRBV10-3 with TRBJ1-1; possible D gene TRBD1, 5 bases. CDR1 and CDR2 from the germline V gene are ENHRY and SYGVKD. V gave up 8 bases and J gave up 1 base, with 11 bases separating them. The CDR3 has 13 residues. This CDR3 reads CAIGYGANTEAFF. The CDR3 coding sequence is TGTGCCATCGGATACGGGGCGAACACTGAAGCTTTCTTT.

This chain links TRBV29-1 with TRBJ2-3, with no clear D. V was trimmed by 6 bases and J by 5 bases, leaving 18 bases between them. CDR1 SQVTM and CDR2 ANQGSEA come from the germline V gene. The CDR3 is made up of 14 amino acids. CDR3 loop: CSVVGPRVVDTQYF. The CDR3 bases are TGCAGCGTCGTTGGACCCCGGGTGGTAGATACGCAGTATTTT.

The CDR3 sequence is CASSKSMTEVAFF. In DNA form, the CDR3 reads TGTGCCAGCAGTAAGTCGATGACAGAAGTCGCTTTCTTT. The V gene is TRBV6-5, the J gene TRBJ1-1, with a weak D call TRBD1 (5 bases). The germline V gene has CDR1 MNHEY and CDR2 SVGAGI. The V gene lost 5 bases and the J gene lost 11 bases, with 18 bases spanning the gap. The CDR3 loop spans 13 amino acids.

This clonotype showed up many times. The chain uses TRBV12-3 or TRBV12-4 and TRBJ2-5, with D unresolved. The V end was cut by 7 bases, the J end by 2 bases, with 14 bases between. The CDR3 is 14 residues long. CDR3 region: CASTPRHPQETQYF. The CDR3, as DNA: TGTGCCAGCACCCCCCGGCACCCTCAAGAGACCCAGTACTTC.